This T cell receptor beta chain was captured in a study of T cell responses to AZD1222 COVID-19 vaccine. About this clone itself: Its antigen is currently unknown.

Germline loops: CDR1 SEHNR, CDR2 FQNEAQ (reference sequence). The length of the CDR3 is 14 residues. Trimming at V came to 11 bases and at J to 7 bases, leaving 13 bases not matched to a gene. The method was immunoSEQ multiplex PCR; TCRdb's version includes in-frame clones alone and lacks a portion of them. The sample gives over 150,000 clones, 85% to 95% of which show up once; around 0.96% is in the top ten. Study outcomes and limitations: Only six people who got AZD1222 tested seropositive at baseline.

Specimen: peripheral blood, collected 28 days after the second dose of the MenACWY control vaccine. J is TRBJ1-2 and V is TRBV7-9; 10 bases line up with TRBD1. The TCR sequence derives from an adult who received the MenACWY meningococcal vaccine as a control. The CDR3 nucleotides read TGTGCCGGCAAACGACAGGGGGCAGGAGTTGGCTACACCTTC. Protein sequence: CAGKRQGAGVGYTF.